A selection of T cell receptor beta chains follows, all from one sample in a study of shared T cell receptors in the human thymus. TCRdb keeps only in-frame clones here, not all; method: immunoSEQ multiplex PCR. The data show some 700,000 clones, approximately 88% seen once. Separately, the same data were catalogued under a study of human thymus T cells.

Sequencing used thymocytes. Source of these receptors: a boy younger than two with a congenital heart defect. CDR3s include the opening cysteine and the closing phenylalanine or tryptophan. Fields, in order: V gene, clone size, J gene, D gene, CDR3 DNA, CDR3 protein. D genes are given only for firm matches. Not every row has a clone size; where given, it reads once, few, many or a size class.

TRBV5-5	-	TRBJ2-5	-	TGTGCCAGCAGCTTCGGGGTTCGGCACTTCCAAGAGACCCAGTACTTC	CASSFGVRHFQETQYF
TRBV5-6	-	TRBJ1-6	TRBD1	TGTGCCAGCAGCTTTCACTTTGACGACGGACAGGGGAATAGGTCACCCCTCCACTTT	CASSFHFDDGQGNRSPLHF
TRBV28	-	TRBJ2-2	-	TGTGCCAGCAGTTTTCCAGGGTCAACGAACACCGGGGAGCTGTTTTTT	CASSFPGSTNTGELFF
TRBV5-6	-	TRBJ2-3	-	TGTGCCAGCAGCTTTGGTCCCGGCAGGGGCACAGATACGCAGTATTTT	CASSFGPGRGTDTQYF
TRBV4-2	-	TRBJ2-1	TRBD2	TGTGCCAGCAGCCAAGAGGGACTAGCGGGAGGGCCTGACAATGAGCAGTTCTTC	CASSQEGLAGGPDNEQFF
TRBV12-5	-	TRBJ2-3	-	TGTGCTAGTGGTTTGGTAGTTATGGGGCGGATAGGCACAGATACGCAGTATTTT	CASGLVVMGRIGTDTQYF
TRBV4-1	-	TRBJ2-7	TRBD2	TGCGCCAGCAGCCGCGTACTAGCGGGAGGGGACTACGAGCAGTACTTC	CASSRVLAGGDYEQYF
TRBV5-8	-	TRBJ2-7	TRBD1	TGTGCCAGCAGCTTGTGTATTACAGGGGACCGTTCCTGCCACGAGCAGTACTTC	CASSLCITGDRSCHEQYF
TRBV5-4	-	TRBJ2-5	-	TGTGCCAGCAGCTCTTTCTCTAACGTTTTACGGCGGGGCCGAGAGACCCAGTACTTC	CASSSFSNVLRRGRETQYF
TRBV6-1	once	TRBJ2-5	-	TGTGCCAGCAGTGTCTCTGCGCGAGGCGATCAAGAGACCCAGTACTTC	CASSVSARGDQETQYF
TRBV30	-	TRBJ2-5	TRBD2	TGTGCCTGGAGTGTAGGTGATAGCGGGAGTGGACAAGAGACCCAGTACTTC	CAWSVGDSGSGQETQYF
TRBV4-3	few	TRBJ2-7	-	TGCGCCAGCAGCCGGAACCGGGACACCTACGAGCAGTACTTC	CASSRNRDTYEQYF
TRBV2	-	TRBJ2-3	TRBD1	TGTGCCAGCAGTGATTGGCCTCGGGACAGGGCGGGAGATACGCAGTATTTT	CASSDWPRDRAGDTQYF
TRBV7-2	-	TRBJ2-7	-	TGTGCCAGCAGCTTATGGAGGACTGTAGGCTCCTACGAGCAGTACTTC	CASSLWRTVGSYEQYF
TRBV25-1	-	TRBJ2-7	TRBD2	TGTGCCAGCCGAGCTGCAGGACTAGCGGATCGAAACTCCTACGAGCAGTACTTC	CASRAAGLADRNSYEQYF
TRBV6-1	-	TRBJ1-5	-	TGTGCCAGCAGTGAACCCGCTCACGGGGGAAATAGCAATCAGCCCCAGCATTTT	CASSEPAHGGNSNQPQHF
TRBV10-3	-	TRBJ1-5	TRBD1	TGTGCCATCAGCAGGGGGCAGGACAATCAGCCCCAGCATTTT	CAISRGQDNQPQHF
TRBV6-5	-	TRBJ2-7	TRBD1	TGTGCCAGCAGTTACCGGACAGGAGCCTACGAGCAGTACTTC	CASSYRTGAYEQYF
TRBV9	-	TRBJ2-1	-	TGTGCCAGCAGCGTAGGAGGGAGGCCCCCCAATGAGCAGTTCTTC	CASSVGGRPPNEQFF
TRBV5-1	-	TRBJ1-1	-	TGCGCCAGCAGCTTCTATCCGGGACACAAAGGGACTGAAGCTTTCTTT	CASSFYPGHKGTEAFF
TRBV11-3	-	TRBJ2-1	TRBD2	TGTGCCAGCAGCTTAGAGACTAGCGGGAACTACAATGAGCAGTTCTTC	CASSLETSGNYNEQFF
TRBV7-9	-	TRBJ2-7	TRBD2	TGTGCCAGCAGCTTAGCCCCGACTAGCGGGTCCTACGAGCAGTACTTC	CASSLAPTSGSYEQYF
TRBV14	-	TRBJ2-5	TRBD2	TGTGCCAGCAGCCAAGCAGAGCGGGGGTCCGAGGAGACCCAGTACTTC	CASSQAERGSEETQYF